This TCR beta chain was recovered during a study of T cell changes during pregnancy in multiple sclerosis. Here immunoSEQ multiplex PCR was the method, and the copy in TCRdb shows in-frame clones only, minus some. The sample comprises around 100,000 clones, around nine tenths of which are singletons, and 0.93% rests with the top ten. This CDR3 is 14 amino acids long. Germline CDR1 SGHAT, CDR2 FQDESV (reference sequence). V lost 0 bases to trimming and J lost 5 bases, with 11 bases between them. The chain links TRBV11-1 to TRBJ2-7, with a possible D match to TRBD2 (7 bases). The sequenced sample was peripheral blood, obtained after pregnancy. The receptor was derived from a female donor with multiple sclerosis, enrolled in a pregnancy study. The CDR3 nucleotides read TGTGCCAGCAGCTTAGCAGGGGGGGCCGACGAGCAGTACTTC. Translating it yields CASSLAGGADEQYF.